A single sample is the source of the 26 T cell receptor beta chains below, sequenced in a study of T cells in Graves' hyperthyroidism and ophthalmopathy. The source material, RNA transcripts, was used to amplify TCR beta CDR3 regions. TCR CDR3 underwent first-round RT-PCR with the HTBI primer set. TCRdb passed the multiplex PCR reads through MiXCR, listing each CDR3 protein once. The data show approximately 400,000 distinct CDR3 sequences, around 16% seen once. The specimen was blood. The receptors were gathered from a woman younger than 35 with Graves' hyperthyroidism.

This clonotype was seen a few times. This chain links TRBV7-3 with TRBJ2-7, with TRBD2 matching over 8 bases. This CDR3 spans 18 amino acids. Per the germline V gene, CDR1 is SGHTA and CDR2 is FQGTGA. V was clipped by 5 bases and J by 3 bases; unmatched bases: 18. The CDR3: CASSHQRWMGGRIYEQYF. In DNA, the CDR3 is TGTGCCAGCAGCCACCAGCGGTGGATGGGCGGGAGGATCTACGAGCAGTACTTC.

There are a few counts of this clonotype. The chain couples TRBV7-9 to TRBJ1-5, with D unresolved. CDR3 size: 14 residues. Germline V gene sequence: CDR1 SEHNR, CDR2 FQNEAQ (reference sequence). The V end lost 6 bases, the J end lost 9 bases, and 18 bases lay between the germline ends. The chain's CDR3 is CASSTDRDKGPQHF. The CDR3 nucleotides read TGTGCCAGCAGTACCGACCGAGACAAGGGGCCCCAGCATTTT.

The chain links TRBV24-1 to TRBJ2-3, with TRBD2 identical over 14 bases. CDR1 is KGHDR and CDR2 is SFDVKD in the germline V gene. This CDR3 contains 18 residues. The junction had 9 bases not matched to a gene; V was cut back by 4 bases and J by 4 bases. The CDR3 here is CATSDSYGLAGGADTQYF. The CDR3 bases are TGTGCCACCAGTGACTCCTATGGACTAGCGGGGGGCGCAGATACGCAGTATTTT.

V is TRBV5-6 and J is TRBJ2-7; no reliable D call. CDR1 SGHDT and CDR2 YYEEEE come from the germline V gene. The CDR3 is 15 residues long. Trimming removed 2 bases from V and 3 bases from J, with 15 bases in between. The CDR3, as DNA: TGTGCCAGCAGCTTTTCCCTACGGCTGATCTACGAGCAGTACTTC. This codes for CASSFSLRLIYEQYF. Complete variable domain (other parts from reference TRBV5-6 and TRBJ2-7): DAGVTQSPTHLIKTRGQQVTLRCSPKSGHDTVSWYQQALGQGPQFIFQYYEEEERQRGNFPDRFSGHQFPNYSSELNVNALLLGDSALYLCASSFSLRLIYEQYFGPGTRLTVT.

The genes are TRBV6-2 or TRBV6-3 and TRBJ1-5; D is possibly TRBD1 (5 bases). Germline CDR1 MNHEY, CDR2 SVGEGT. With 2 bases removed from V and 0 bases from J, the gap between germline ends came to 11 bases. The CDR3 has 16 amino acids. The CDR3 loop is CASSYRTPFSNQPQHF. The CDR3 bases are TGTGCCAGCAGTTACCGGACACCGTTTAGCAATCAGCCCCAGCATTTT.

This clonotype was seen many times. The chain is built from TRBV28 and TRBJ2-1; 12 bases map to TRBD1. V trimming: 3 bases; J trimming: 10 bases; junction bases outside the gene matches: 19. The CDR3 sequence is 19 residues long. Germline V gene lookup returns CDR1 MDHEN and CDR2 SYDVKM. CDR3 amino acids: CASSLGQGAEAGGRDEQFF. In DNA form, the CDR3 reads TGTGCCAGCAGTTTGGGACAGGGGGCTGAAGCGGGAGGGCGGGACGAGCAGTTCTTC.

V and J are TRBV14 and TRBJ2-2, with D possibly being TRBD1 (6 bases). The germline V and J ends were trimmed by 6 bases and 6 bases, with 17 bases remaining between them. The CDR3 has 15 residues. From germline, CDR1 is SGHDN and CDR2 FVKESK. CDR3 DNA: TGTGCCAGCAGACTCGGACAGCTAGGCGCCGGGGAGCTGTTTTTT. Translation: CASRLGQLGAGELFF.

In its sample, this clonotype was seen many times. The gene calls are TRBV11-2 and TRBJ2-7; the match to TRBD2 covers 11 bases. Germline V gene sequence: CDR1 SGHAT, CDR2 FQNNGV. J was trimmed by 5 bases and V by 0 bases; bases with no gene match: 3. The CDR3 extends over 15 amino acids. The CDR3 here is CASSLDELAGDEQYF. CDR3 coding DNA: TGTGCCAGCAGCTTAGATGAACTAGCGGGAGACGAGCAGTACTTC.

In its sample, this clonotype was seen many times. The chain couples TRBV27 to TRBJ2-7, with a weak D call TRBD2 (5 bases). From germline, CDR1 is MNHEY and CDR2 SMNVEV (reference sequence). This CDR3 has 14 residues. The V and J ends lost 2 bases and 6 bases respectively, with 14 bases between them. The CDR3 DNA reads TGTGCCAGCAGTTTAGCCGGGAATCTGGGCGAGCAGTACTTC. Translated: CASSLAGNLGEQYF.

The chain is built from TRBV29-1 and TRBJ2-3; unclear D gene. V lost 0 bases and J lost 15, with 7 bases in between. The germline gives CDR1 SQVTM, CDR2 ANQGSEA. The CDR3 runs to 9 residues. CDR3 sequence (DNA): TGCAGCGTTGAAGACCCCAGTTATTTT. This codes for CSVEDPSYF.

This clonotype has a count of ten or more. This chain connects TRBV12-3 or TRBV12-4 to TRBJ1-2; no clear D. V lost 2 bases to trimming and J lost 1 base, with 5 bases between them. The CDR3 is made up of 13 amino acids. CDR3 coding DNA: TGTGCCAGCAGTTTACAGATTAACTATGGCTACACCTTC. Its translation: CASSLQINYGYTF.

This clonotype was seen many times. The chain is built from TRBV7-9 and TRBJ1-2; TRBD1 aligns across 8 bases. The CDR3 runs to 16 residues. V lost 3 bases and J lost 3; bases outside the gene matches: 9. The germline gives CDR1 SEHNR, CDR2 FQNEAQ (reference sequence). CDR3 DNA: TGTGCCAGCAGCTTCGTCCTCGGGACAGGAGACTATGGCTACACCTTC. Translation gives CASSFVLGTGDYGYTF.

This chain connects TRBV7-2 to TRBJ1-3; TRBD1 matches 8 bases. V lost 5 bases and J lost 4; bases outside the gene matches: 4. CDR1 and CDR2 from the germline V gene are SGHTA and FQGNSA. The CDR3 contains 14 residues. The CDR3 nucleotides are TGTGCCAGCAGCCCAGGGGGCGCCGGAAACACCATATATTTT. Protein sequence: CASSPGGAGNTIYF.

This clonotype was detected a few times. The chain recombines TRBV4-3 with TRBJ1-4; D unclear. The CDR3 contains 16 residues. Germline CDR1 is LGHNA and CDR2 is YSLEER. Trimming removed 3 bases at V and 6 bases at J, with 17 bases between. This CDR3 reads CASSHSASAADEKLFF. Written as DNA, the CDR3 is TGCGCCAGCAGCCATAGCGCCAGCGCGGCCGATGAAAAACTGTTTTTT.

This clonotype occurred a few times. The rearrangement joins TRBV28 to TRBJ2-5; no definite D call. Trimming shortened V by 7 bases and J by 5 bases, and 14 bases separated the two germline ends. The CDR3 length is 13 residues. Germline V CDR1 and CDR2: MDHEN, SYDVKM. CDR3 sequence reads: CASTIPQGETQYF. CDR3 nucleotide sequence: TGTGCCAGCACCATACCGCAAGGCGAGACCCAGTACTTC.

This clonotype was recorded many times. This chain links TRBV2 with TRBJ2-3; D is unresolved. The germline gives CDR1 SNHLY, CDR2 FYNNEI. Trimming took 5 bases from V and 0 from J, leaving 12 bases between them. The CDR3 covers 15 residues. The CDR3 DNA sequence: TGTGCCAGCAGTCCCTTAGGGTTGAGCACAGATACGCAGTATTTT. Its translation: CASSPLGLSTDTQYF.

The CDR3 protein is CASSEMRQGTAFF. CDR3 nucleotides: TGTGCCAGCAGCGAGATGAGACAGGGAACGGCTTTCTTT. V is TRBV2 and J is TRBJ1-1, with 7 bases matching TRBD1. The junction had 12 bases not matched to a gene; V was cut back by 6 bases and J by 11 bases. CDR3 length equals 13 residues. CDR1 and CDR2 (germline): SNHLY, FYNNEI.

This clonotype appeared many times. This chain joins TRBV10-3 and TRBJ1-1, with 7 positions matching TRBD1. The J segment lost 1 base and the V segment lost 4 bases, leaving 15 bases of the junction unmatched. The CDR3 is 18 amino acids. Germline assignment: CDR1 ENHRY and CDR2 SYGVKD. The chain's CDR3 is CAISATPGQIMKNTEAFF. In DNA, the CDR3 is TGTGCCATCAGTGCCACCCCGGGACAGATAATGAAGAACACTGAAGCTTTCTTT.

In this sample, this clonotype turned up many times. The CDR3 nucleotides are TGTGCCAGCTCACCAGGCATATCCTACGAGCAGTACTTC. Amino acids: CASSPGISYEQYF. The chain carries TRBV18 and TRBJ2-7; D not resolved. The CDR3 extends over 13 amino acids. Trimming cost V 2 bases and J 1 base, with 6 bases left between them. CDR1 and CDR2 (germline): KGHSH, LQKENI.

The chain couples TRBV27 to TRBJ2-2; a weak D match, TRBD2 (5 bases). CDR1 and CDR2 (germline): MNHEY, SMNVEV (reference sequence). Trimming pared 5 bases from V and 1 base from J, leaving 14 bases between. The CDR3 is 16 residues long. CDR3 loop: CASSTSGVWNTGELFF. DNA for the CDR3: TGTGCCAGCAGTACGTCCGGGGTATGGAACACCGGGGAGCTGTTTTTT.

The chain joins TRBV7-2 to TRBJ2-3; possibly TRBD1 or TRBD2 for D (5 bases each). The germline V and J ends were trimmed by 1 base and 1 base, with 9 bases remaining between them. Germline V CDR1 and CDR2: SGHTA, FQGNSA. The CDR3 loop spans 15 amino acids. The CDR3 reads CASSLERGRTDTQYF. The CDR3 DNA reads as TGTGCCAGCAGCTTAGAACGGGGACGCACAGATACGCAGTATTTT.

This clonotype was counted ten times or more. The chain joins TRBV28 to TRBJ2-5; 7 bases are a match to TRBD2. This CDR3 spans 18 amino acids. Germline assignment: CDR1 MDHEN and CDR2 SYDVKM. The V and J ends lost 3 bases and 0 bases, in that order; junction bases with no gene match: 13. The DNA for the CDR3 is TGTGCCAGCAGTTTGTTGGGGGTGGCTAGCGGAGACCAAGAGACCCAGTACTTC. It translates to CASSLLGVASGDQETQYF.

The rearrangement links TRBV7-9 to TRBJ1-2, with 7 bases that match TRBD1. V gave up 8 bases and J gave up 4 bases; unmatched junction bases: 7. This CDR3 spans 13 amino acids. The germline V gene has CDR1 SEHNR and CDR2 FQNEAQ (reference sequence). The CDR3 DNA is TGTGCCAGCGGGCAGGGGGAGATCTATGGCTACACCTTC. Its translation is CASGQGEIYGYTF.

The chain links TRBV11-1 to TRBJ2-7; 12 bases map to TRBD2. Germline CDR1 SGHAT, CDR2 FQDESV (reference sequence). The CDR3 is 15 residues long. J was trimmed by 6 bases and V by 3 bases; bases with no gene match: 6. The CDR3 reads CASSFSSGGAREQYF. For the CDR3, the DNA is TGTGCCAGCAGCTTTTCTAGCGGGGGGGCGCGCGAGCAGTACTTC. Together with reference TRBV11-1 and TRBJ2-7, the CDR3 gives the full variable domain: EAEVAQSPRYKITEKSQAVAFWCDPISGHATLYWYRQILGQGPELLVQFQDESVVDDSQLPKDRFSAERLKGVDSTLKIQPAELGDSAMYLCASSFSSGGAREQYFGPGTRLTVT.

This clonotype was seen at least ten times. The chain is built from TRBV7-2 and TRBJ2-2; D may be TRBD1 (5 bases). The CDR3 is 15 residues long. The ends were cut back, 5 bases at V and 4 bases at J, with 14 bases in the middle. CDR1 is SGHTA, CDR2 FQGNSA, per germline. The CDR3 coding sequence is TGTGCCAGCAGCAAATCCCAGGGTGCCACCGGGGAGCTGTTTTTT. This gives the protein CASSKSQGATGELFF.

Points on this clonotype: The germline gene is not matched at one end of the junction; a read error may be the cause. V is TRBV2 and J is TRBJ2-7; 8 nucleotides agree with TRBD2. There are 16 residues in the CDR3. CDR1 and CDR2 (germline): SNHLY, FYNNEI. This chain's CDR3 is CASGEGLAADVYEQYF. The CDR3 coding sequence is TGTGCCAGCGGTGAAGGACTAGCTGCTGATGTATACGAGCAGTACTTC.